These 18 T cell receptor beta chains were sequenced from one sample in a study of T cells of healthy individuals. TCRdb re-derived calls from the 5' RACE reads in MiXCR, one entry per CDR3 protein. This table holds 35,000 to 45,000 distinct CDR3 sequences, 4% to 5.5% found once. Source of these receptors: a human donor in good health.

A few counts support this clonotype. V is TRBV2 and J is TRBJ2-7; no clear D. Germline CDR1 and CDR2: SNHLY and FYNNEI. Deletions cut 6 bases from V and 3 bases from J, with 9 bases between. The CDR3 has 12 amino acids. In DNA, the CDR3 is TGTGCCAGCAGCACGGCCAACTACGAGCAGTACTTC. The encoded protein is CASSTANYEQYF.

This clonotype was detected only a few times. The chain couples TRBV20-1 to TRBJ2-7, with TRBD2 matching 7 bases. From germline, CDR1 is DFQATT and CDR2 SNEGSKA (reference sequence). The CDR3 runs to 13 residues. V was clipped by 6 bases and J by 2 bases; unmatched bases: 7. CDR3 loop: CSAPETSPYEQYF. The CDR3 DNA sequence: TGCAGTGCCCCAGAGACTAGCCCCTACGAGCAGTACTTC.

At least ten counts were recorded for this clonotype. The genes are TRBV5-1 and TRBJ2-5; 9 bases agree with TRBD2. The germline V gene encodes CDR1 SGHRS and CDR2 YFSETQ. V lost 4 bases and J lost 5; bases outside the gene matches: 9. The CDR3 spans 15 residues. CDR3 nucleotide sequence: TGCGCCAGCAGCCCGTTTTCTAGCGGGGCCGAGACCCAGTACTTC. Translating it yields CASSPFSSGAETQYF.

This clonotype was detected ten times or more. The chain carries TRBV18 and TRBJ2-1, with TRBD2 matching over 11 bases. Germline CDR1 KGHSH, CDR2 LQKENI. Unmatched junction bases numbered 1, after V lost 3 bases and J lost 6 bases. The CDR3 runs 14 residues. DNA of the CDR3: TGTGCCAGCTCACCGCTAGCGGGAGGCAATGAGCAGTTCTTC. It encodes CASSPLAGGNEQFF.

This clonotype has ten or more counts. This chain uses TRBV20-1 with TRBJ2-7, with D perhaps TRBD1 (6 bases). V was cut by 6 bases and J by 2 bases, with 11 bases left in between. The CDR3 length is 12 residues. CDR1 and CDR2 (germline): DFQATT, SNEGSKA (reference sequence). CDR3 sequence reads: CSAPRDTYEQYF. CDR3 in DNA: TGCAGTGCCCCCCGGGACACCTACGAGCAGTACTTC.

This clonotype showed up many times. The chain has TRBV13 and TRBJ2-7, with 7 bases aligning to TRBD1. Looked up from germline, CDR1 is PRHDT and CDR2 is FYEKMQ (reference sequence). This CDR3 is 13 amino acids long. V shed 5 bases and J 3 bases; nucleotides not matched to a gene: 4. The CDR3 spells CASSPGQDYEQYF. The CDR3 DNA sequence: TGTGCCAGCAGCCCTGGACAGGACTACGAGCAGTACTTC.

The table lists this clonotype with many counts. The chain recombines TRBV7-2 with TRBJ1-5; no reliable D call. This CDR3 comprises 14 residues. Trimming stripped 2 bases from V and 3 bases from J, with 8 bases between. Germline V CDR1 and CDR2: SGHTA, FQGNSA. CDR3 loop: CASSLTADNQPQHF. Here the CDR3 DNA reads TGTGCCAGCAGCTTAACGGCAGACAATCAGCCCCAGCATTTT.

This clonotype showed up just a few times. The chain has TRBV7-9 and TRBJ1-1, with 8 bases aligning to TRBD1. The germline V gene has CDR1 SEHNR and CDR2 FQNEAQ (reference sequence). The CDR3 length is 16 residues. V lost 0 bases and J lost 0; bases outside the gene matches: 3. CDR3 nucleotides: TGTGCCAGCAGCTTAGCTACAGGGGGACTGAACACTGAAGCTTTCTTT. Translated: CASSLATGGLNTEAFF.

This clonotype was seen repeatedly, ten times or more. The rearrangement uses TRBV5-6 and TRBJ1-1; unclear D gene. CDR3 length: 16 amino acids. The germline V gene has CDR1 SGHDT and CDR2 YYEEEE. With 0 bases removed from V and 3 bases from J, the gap between germline ends came to 15 bases. CDR3 nucleotide sequence: TGTGCCAGCAGCTTGGAAGCGGGCGGAGGCTACACTGAAGCTTTCTTT. As protein: CASSLEAGGGYTEAFF.

There are a few counts of this clonotype. This chain connects TRBV4-3 to TRBJ1-3; 7 bases are shared with TRBD1. The CDR3 runs to 17 residues. Trimming took 2 bases from V and 0 from J; bases not matched to a gene: 7. CDR1 and CDR2 (germline): LGHNA, YSLEER. The CDR3 loop reads CASSQNMGQSSGNTIYF. CDR3 nucleotides: TGCGCCAGCAGCCAAAACATGGGACAGAGCTCTGGAAACACCATATATTTT.

The chain recombines TRBV10-1 with TRBJ2-1, with 12 bases fitting TRBD2. V lost 4 bases, J lost 4 bases, and 8 bases stayed unmatched. Germline V lookup: CDR1 WNHNN, CDR2 SYGVQD (reference sequence). The CDR3 has 17 amino acids. Here the CDR3 reads CASSAQTSGGYYNEQFF. The CDR3 nucleotides are TGCGCCAGCAGTGCCCAGACTAGCGGGGGATATTACAATGAGCAGTTCTTC.

This clonotype was counted many times. V is TRBV3-1 and J is TRBJ2-2; TRBD2 agrees at 8 bases. From germline, CDR1 is LGHDT and CDR2 YNNKEL (reference sequence). This CDR3 comprises 15 residues. The V segment lost 2 bases and the J segment 3 bases; nucleotides outside the gene matches: 2. CDR3 in DNA: TGTGCCAGCAGCCAAATAGCGGGGTACACCGGGGAGCTGTTTTTT. Translated: CASSQIAGYTGELFF.

Remarks on this clonotype: Possible read error: a much larger clone is one base away. This rearrangement joins TRBV12-3 or TRBV12-4 to TRBJ2-1; 7 bases are a match to TRBD1. CDR3 length: 11 residues. The CDR3 loop reads CASTSGGEKFF. The CDR3 region has the DNA TGTGCCAGCACCTCAGGGGGTGAGAAGTTCTTC.

This clonotype came up many times. This rearrangement joins TRBV30 to TRBJ1-2, with D hard to call. Germline-derived CDR1 and CDR2 are GTSNPN and SVGIG (reference sequence). There are 13 residues in the CDR3. V was trimmed by 5 bases and J by 7 bases, leaving 17 bases between them. DNA of the CDR3: TGTGCCTGGGAGGTTGCGCCGACGGGTGGCTACACCTTC. Translation: CAWEVAPTGGYTF.

This clonotype was recorded many times. The genes are TRBV20-1 and TRBJ2-1; 14 nucleotides line up with TRBD2. The CDR3 is made up of 12 amino acids. Germline loops: CDR1 DFQATT, CDR2 SNEGSKA (reference sequence). The CDR3 sequence is CSAGLAGAVKFF. The CDR3 DNA reads TGCAGCGCGGGACTAGCGGGAGCGGTTAAGTTCTTC.

This chain links TRBV7-6 with TRBJ2-5, with 10 bases lining up with TRBD1. The V segment lost 4 bases and the J segment 4 bases; nucleotides outside the gene matches: 6. Germline V lookup: CDR1 SGHVS, CDR2 FNYEAQ. There are 15 residues in the CDR3. In nucleotides, the CDR3 is TGTGCCAGCAGCTGGAGACAGGGGGCAGGAGAGACCCAGTACTTC. Translation: CASSWRQGAGETQYF.

This clonotype came up many times. The rearrangement joins TRBV7-8 to TRBJ2-7; TRBD2 matches at 15 bases. This CDR3 spans 18 amino acids. Germline loops: CDR1 SGHVS, CDR2 FQNEAQ. The ends lost 3 bases at V and 0 bases at J; junction bases unmatched: 6. CDR3 sequence reads: CASSLEGTSGGNSYEQYF. CDR3 nucleotides: TGTGCCAGCAGCTTGGAGGGGACTAGCGGGGGGAACTCCTACGAGCAGTACTTC.

V usage is TRBV4-1 and J usage is TRBJ1-6, with D perhaps TRBD1 (5 bases). The CDR3 contains 17 residues. The germline V gene encodes CDR1 MGHRA and CDR2 YSYEKL. V lost 0 bases to trimming and J lost 4 bases, with 13 bases between them. The CDR3 region has the DNA TGCGCCAGCAGCCAAGACCGGAGGGGCTCTTATAATTCACCCCTCCACTTT. The encoded protein is CASSQDRRGSYNSPLHF.